The clone carrying this T cell receptor (beta chain) was seen repeatedly, ten times or more. The junction differs from germline at one of its ends, possibly a read error. The CDR3 length is 15 residues. Per germline, CDR1 SGHRS and CDR2 YFSETQ. Time point of the sample: before trial treatment. Donors received a regimen that comprised nivolumab, ipilimumab, aspirin, low-dose cyclophosphamide and low-dose radiotherapy. Tumors of eligible patients were advanced, solid and lacking tumor-infiltrating lymphocytes. This record comes from a study of low-dose radiotherapy and immunotherapy resistance in tumors. As for the study in general: Cohort 2 was treated with 1 Gy per fraction every two weeks, amounting to 13 Gy across 26 weeks.

cDNA synthesis used a TRAV/TRBV-specific primer set for both chains. A constant-region primer paired with the V-primer adapter amplified TCRs over approximately 19 PCR cycles. A single record per CDR3 protein comes from TCRdb applying MiXCR to the reads. The profile shows 65,000 to 100,000 distinct CDR3 sequences, roughly a sixth of them singletons. The clonotype originates from a male donor with prostate cancer. The material sequenced was PBMCs, taken before treatment. This sequence joins TRBV5-1 and TRBJ2-1, with D perhaps TRBD1 or TRBD2 (5 bases each). Here the CDR3 reads CASSRRQRTYNEQFF. For the CDR3, the DNA is TGTGCCAGCAGCCGGAGACAGCGGACCTACAATGAGCAGTTCTTC. Drawing the rest from reference TRBV5-1 and TRBJ2-1, the complete variable domain is KAGVTQTPRYLIKTRGQQVTLSCSPISGHRSVSWYQQTPGQGLQFLFEYFSETQRNKGNFPGRFSGRQFSNSRSEMNVSTLELGDSALYLCASSRRQRTYNEQFFGPGTRLTVL.